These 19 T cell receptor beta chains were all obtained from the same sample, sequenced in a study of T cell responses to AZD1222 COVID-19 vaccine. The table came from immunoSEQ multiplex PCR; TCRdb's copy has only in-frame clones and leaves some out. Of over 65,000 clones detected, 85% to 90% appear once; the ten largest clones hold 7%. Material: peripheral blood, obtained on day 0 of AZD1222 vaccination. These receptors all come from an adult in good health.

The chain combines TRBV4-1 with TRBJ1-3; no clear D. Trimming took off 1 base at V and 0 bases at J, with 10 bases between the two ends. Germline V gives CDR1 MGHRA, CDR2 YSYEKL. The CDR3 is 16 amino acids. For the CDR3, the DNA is TGCGCCAGCAGCCAAGTTAAAGGCCCCTCTGGAAACACCATATATTTT. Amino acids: CASSQVKGPSGNTIYF.

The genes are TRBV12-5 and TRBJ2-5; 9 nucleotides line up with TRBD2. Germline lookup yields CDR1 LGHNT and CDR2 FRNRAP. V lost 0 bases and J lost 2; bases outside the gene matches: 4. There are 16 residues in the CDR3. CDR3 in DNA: TGTGCTAGTGGTTTGGTACAGACTAGCGGACAAGAGACCCAGTACTTC. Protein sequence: CASGLVQTSGQETQYF.

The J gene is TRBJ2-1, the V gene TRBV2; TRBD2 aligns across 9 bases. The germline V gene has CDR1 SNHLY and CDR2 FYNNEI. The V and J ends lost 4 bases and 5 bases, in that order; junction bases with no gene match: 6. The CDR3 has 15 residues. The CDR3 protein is CASSARAGGDNEQFF. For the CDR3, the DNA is TGTGCCAGCAGTGCTCGGGCGGGGGGGGACAATGAGCAGTTCTTC.

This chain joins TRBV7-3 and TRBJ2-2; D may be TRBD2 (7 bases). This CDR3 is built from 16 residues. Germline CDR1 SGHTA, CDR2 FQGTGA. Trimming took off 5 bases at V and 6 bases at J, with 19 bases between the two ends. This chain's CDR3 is CASSAPGGARSGELFF. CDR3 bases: TGTGCCAGCAGCGCCCCTGGGGGGGCGCGTTCCGGGGAGCTGTTTTTT.

The CDR3 loop reads CASSVPLGNEQFF. The CDR3 bases are TGTGCCAGCAGCGTACCCCTGGGGAATGAGCAGTTCTTC. The chain is built from TRBV11-2 and TRBJ2-1; D unclear. Trimming left V 5 bases short and J 7 bases short, with 12 bases between. This CDR3 is 13 amino acids long. Germline V gives CDR1 SGHAT, CDR2 FQNNGV.

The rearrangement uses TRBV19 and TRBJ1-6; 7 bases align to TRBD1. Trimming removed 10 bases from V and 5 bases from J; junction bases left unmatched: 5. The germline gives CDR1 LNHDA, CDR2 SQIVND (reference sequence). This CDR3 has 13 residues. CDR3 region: CAIGQANNSPLHF. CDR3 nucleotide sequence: TGTGCCATCGGACAGGCTAATAATTCACCCCTCCACTTT.

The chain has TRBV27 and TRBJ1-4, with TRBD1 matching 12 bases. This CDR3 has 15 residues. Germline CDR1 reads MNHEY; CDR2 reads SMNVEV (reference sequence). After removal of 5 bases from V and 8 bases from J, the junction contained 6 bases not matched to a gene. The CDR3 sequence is CASSPRDRGREKLFF. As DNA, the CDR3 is TGTGCCAGCAGTCCCCGGGACAGGGGGCGGGAAAAACTGTTTTTT.

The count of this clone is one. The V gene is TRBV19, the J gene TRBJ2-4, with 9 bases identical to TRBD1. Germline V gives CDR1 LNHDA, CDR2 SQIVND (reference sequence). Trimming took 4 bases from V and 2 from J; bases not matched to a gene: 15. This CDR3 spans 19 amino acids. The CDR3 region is CASSTSGTGLASPKNIQYF. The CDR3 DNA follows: TGTGCCAGTAGTACCTCCGGGACAGGGCTAGCGAGTCCCAAAAACATTCAGTACTTC.

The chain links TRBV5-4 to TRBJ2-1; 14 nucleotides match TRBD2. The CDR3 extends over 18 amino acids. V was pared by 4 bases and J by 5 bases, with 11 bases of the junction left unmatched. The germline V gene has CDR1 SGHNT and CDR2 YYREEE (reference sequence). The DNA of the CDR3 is TGTGCCAGCAGCACGACCGGGACTAGCGGGAGAAGGGACAATGAGCAGTTCTTC. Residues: CASSTTGTSGRRDNEQFF.

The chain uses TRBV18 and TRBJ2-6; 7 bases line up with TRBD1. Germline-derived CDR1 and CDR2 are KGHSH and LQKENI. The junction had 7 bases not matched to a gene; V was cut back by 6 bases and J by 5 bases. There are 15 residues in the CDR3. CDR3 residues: CASSPGGARANVLTF. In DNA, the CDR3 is TGTGCCAGCTCCCCAGGGGGTGCTAGGGCCAACGTCCTGACTTTC.

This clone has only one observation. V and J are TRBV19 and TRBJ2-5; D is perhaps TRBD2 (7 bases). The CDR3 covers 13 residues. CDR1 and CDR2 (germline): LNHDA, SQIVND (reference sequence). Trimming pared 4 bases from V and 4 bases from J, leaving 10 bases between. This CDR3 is CASSNRGGETQYF. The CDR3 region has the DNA TGTGCCAGTAGTAATAGGGGGGGAGAGACCCAGTACTTC.

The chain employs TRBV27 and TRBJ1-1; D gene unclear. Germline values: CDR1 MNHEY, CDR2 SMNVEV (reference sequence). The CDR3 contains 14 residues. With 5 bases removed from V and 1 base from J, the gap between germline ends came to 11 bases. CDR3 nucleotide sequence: TGTGCCAGCAGTCCACAGAGAGCGAACACTGAAGCTTTCTTT. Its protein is CASSPQRANTEAFF.

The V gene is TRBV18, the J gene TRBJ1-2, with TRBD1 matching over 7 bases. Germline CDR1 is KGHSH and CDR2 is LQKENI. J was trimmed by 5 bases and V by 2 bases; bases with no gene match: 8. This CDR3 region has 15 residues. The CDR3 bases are TGTGCCAGCTCACCAACCCCGCAGGGGGAATATGGCTACACCTTC. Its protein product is CASSPTPQGEYGYTF.

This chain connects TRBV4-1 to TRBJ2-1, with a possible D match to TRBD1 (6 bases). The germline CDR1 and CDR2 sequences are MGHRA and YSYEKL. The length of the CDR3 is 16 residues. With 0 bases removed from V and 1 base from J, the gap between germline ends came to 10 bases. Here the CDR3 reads CASSQEQGWSYNEQFF. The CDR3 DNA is TGCGCCAGCAGCCAAGAACAGGGATGGTCCTACAATGAGCAGTTCTTC.

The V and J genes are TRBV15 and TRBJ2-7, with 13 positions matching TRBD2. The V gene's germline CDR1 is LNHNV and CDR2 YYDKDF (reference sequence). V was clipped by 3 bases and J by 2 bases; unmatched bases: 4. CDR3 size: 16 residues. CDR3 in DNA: TGTGCCACCAGCAGCCGTGGACTAGCGGGAGCCTACGAGCAGTACTTC. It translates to CATSSRGLAGAYEQYF.

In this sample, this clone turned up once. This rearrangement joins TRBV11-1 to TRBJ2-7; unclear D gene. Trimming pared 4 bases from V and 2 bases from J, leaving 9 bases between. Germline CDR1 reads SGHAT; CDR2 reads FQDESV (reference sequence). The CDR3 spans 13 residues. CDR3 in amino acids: CASSSENTYEQYF. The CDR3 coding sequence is TGTGCCAGCAGCTCGGAAAACACCTACGAGCAGTACTTC.

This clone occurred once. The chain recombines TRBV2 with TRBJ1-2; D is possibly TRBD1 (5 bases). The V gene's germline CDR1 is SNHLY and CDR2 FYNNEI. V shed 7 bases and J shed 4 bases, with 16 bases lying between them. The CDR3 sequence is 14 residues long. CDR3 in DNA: TGTGCCAGCAATGCAGGGTTCTCGGTCTATGGCTACACCTTC. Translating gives CASNAGFSVYGYTF.

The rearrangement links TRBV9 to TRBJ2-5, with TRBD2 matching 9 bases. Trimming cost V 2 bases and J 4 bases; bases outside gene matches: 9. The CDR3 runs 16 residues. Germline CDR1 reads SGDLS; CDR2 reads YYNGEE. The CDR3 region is CASSVSGTSLGETQYF. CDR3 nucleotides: TGTGCCAGCAGCGTCTCCGGGACTAGCTTAGGAGAGACCCAGTACTTC.

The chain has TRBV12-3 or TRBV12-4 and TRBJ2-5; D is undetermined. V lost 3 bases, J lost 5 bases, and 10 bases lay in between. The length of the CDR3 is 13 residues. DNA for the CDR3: TGTGCCAGCAGTTTCCGTGCGTCGGAGACCCAGTACTTC. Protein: CASSFRASETQYF.